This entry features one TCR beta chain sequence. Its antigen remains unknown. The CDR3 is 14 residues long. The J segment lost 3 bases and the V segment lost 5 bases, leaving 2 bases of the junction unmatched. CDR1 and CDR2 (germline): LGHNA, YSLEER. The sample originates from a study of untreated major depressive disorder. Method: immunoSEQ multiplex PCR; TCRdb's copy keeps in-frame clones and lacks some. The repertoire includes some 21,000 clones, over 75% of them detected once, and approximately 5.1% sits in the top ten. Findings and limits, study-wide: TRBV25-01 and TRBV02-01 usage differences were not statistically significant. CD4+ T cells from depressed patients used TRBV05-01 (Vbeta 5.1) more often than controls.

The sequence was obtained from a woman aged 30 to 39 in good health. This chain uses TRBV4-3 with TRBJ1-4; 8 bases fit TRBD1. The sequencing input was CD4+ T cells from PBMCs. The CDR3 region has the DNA TGCGCCAGCAGCGCACAGGGGGCTAATGAAAAACTGTTTTTT. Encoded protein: CASSAQGANEKLFF.